This entry lists 30 T cell receptor beta chains sequenced from one sample in a study of identical twins. MiXCR was run by TCRdb on the 5' RACE reads, yielding one entry per CDR3 protein. Of a few hundred thousand distinct CDR3 sequences listed, over 9.5% are singletons. Sequencing was carried out using memory T cells sorted from blood. These receptors were collected from a man in his fifties in good health.

This clonotype was seen a few times. This rearrangement joins TRBV12-3 or TRBV12-4 to TRBJ1-6; 11 nucleotides align to TRBD1. The CDR3 loop spans 14 amino acids. V was pared by 7 bases and J by 7 bases, with 3 bases of the junction left unmatched. This chain's CDR3 is CASTRDRGNSPLHF. The DNA of the CDR3 is TGTGCCAGCACCCGGGACAGGGGGAATTCACCCCTCCACTTT.

In this sample, this clonotype turned up a few times. This chain joins TRBV6-7 and TRBJ2-1; D uncertain. TRBV6-7 is recorded as an ORF, its role being uncertain. This CDR3 has 13 amino acids. The germline V and J ends were trimmed by 2 bases and 12 bases, with 14 bases remaining between them. The chain's CDR3 is CASSYPLGHWQFF. The CDR3 DNA reads as TGTGCCAGCAGTTACCCGCTAGGGCATTGGCAGTTCTTC.

The rearrangement uses TRBV10-3 and TRBJ2-5, with D possibly being TRBD1 or TRBD2 (5 bases each). Germline V CDR1 and CDR2: ENHRY, SYGVKD. This CDR3 contains 11 residues. Trimming removed 4 bases at V and 5 bases at J, with 5 bases between. CDR3 sequence (DNA): TGTGCCATCAGTGGGGGGGAGACCCAGTACTTC. It encodes CAISGGETQYF.

This sequence joins TRBV5-1 and TRBJ2-3; TRBD2 agrees at 9 bases. With 2 bases clipped from V and 5 bases from J, the junction kept 6 bases outside the gene matches. Per germline, CDR1 SGHRS and CDR2 YFSETQ. There are 15 residues in the CDR3. The CDR3 DNA reads TGCGCCAGCAGCTTTACGACTAGCGGTCTAGATACGCAGTATTTT. It translates to CASSFTTSGLDTQYF.

This clonotype was counted only a few times. This sequence joins TRBV5-6 and TRBJ2-2, with D unresolved. This CDR3 comprises 14 residues. The V gene's germline CDR1 is SGHDT and CDR2 YYEEEE. V was clipped by 4 bases and J by 1 base, with 8 bases between them. The CDR3 region has the DNA TGTGCCAGCAGCGGGCTCGGGAACACCGGGGAGCTGTTTTTT. Translation: CASSGLGNTGELFF.

This clonotype was observed many times. This chain links TRBV7-8 with TRBJ1-4, with D possibly matching TRBD1 (5 bases). The CDR3 runs 13 residues. Trimming removed 5 bases from V and 7 bases from J, with 11 bases in between. The germline gives CDR1 SGHVS, CDR2 FQNEAQ. The DNA for the CDR3 is TGTGCCAGCAGCGTGGGACTGCGTGAAAAACTGTTTTTT. Translation: CASSVGLREKLFF. Full variable domain (missing parts from reference TRBV7-8 and TRBJ1-4): GAGVSQSPRYKVAKRGQDVALRCDPISGHVSLFWYQQALGQGPEFLTYFQNEAQLDKSGLPSDRFFAERPEGSVSTLKIQRTQQEDSAVYLCASSVGLREKLFFGSGTQLSVL.

In this sample, this clonotype turned up many times. The V and J genes are TRBV4-3 and TRBJ2-7, with D unresolved. With 0 bases removed from V and 0 bases from J, the gap between germline ends came to 15 bases. CDR1 is LGHNA and CDR2 is YSLEER in the germline V gene. There are 17 residues in the CDR3. The CDR3 nucleotides are TGCGCCAGCAGCCAAGAGGCCCTGACGGTTAGCTCCTACGAGCAGTACTTC. Its protein product is CASSQEALTVSSYEQYF.

In its sample, this clonotype was seen a few times. This rearrangement joins TRBV25-1 to TRBJ1-5, with D perhaps TRBD1 (5 bases). The length of the CDR3 is 16 residues. Germline CDR1 reads MGHDK; CDR2 reads SYGVNS. With 6 bases removed from V and 7 bases from J, the gap between germline ends came to 22 bases. The CDR3 DNA sequence: TGTGCCAGCAGCCCCCGGGACTATAGCGGGGGGCAGCCCCAGCATTTT. This encodes CASSPRDYSGGQPQHF. Full variable domain (remainder filled in from reference TRBV25-1 and TRBJ1-5): EADIYQTPRYLVIGTGKKITLECSQTMGHDKMYWYQQDPGMELHLIHYSYGVNSTEKGDLSSESTVSRIRTEHFPLTLESARPSHTSQYLCASSPRDYSGGQPQHFGDGTRLSIL.

This clonotype was found many times. This sequence joins TRBV12-3 or TRBV12-4 and TRBJ2-2, with D uncertain. The CDR3 has 14 amino acids. V lost 1 base to trimming and J lost 0 bases, with 3 bases between them. The CDR3 loop reads CASSLGANTGELFF. The CDR3 nucleotides read TGTGCCAGCAGTTTAGGGGCGAACACCGGGGAGCTGTTTTTT.

This sequence joins TRBV18 and TRBJ2-7, with TRBD1 matching 10 bases. The junction had 6 bases not matched to a gene; V was cut back by 4 bases and J by 0 bases. CDR3 length equals 16 residues. The germline V gene encodes CDR1 KGHSH and CDR2 LQKENI. Written as DNA, the CDR3 is TGTGCCAGCTCACTACCGGGACAGGGGCCCTCCTACGAGCAGTACTTC. Its protein is CASSLPGQGPSYEQYF.

This clonotype appeared a few times. The chain combines TRBV6-1 with TRBJ2-2, with 7 positions matching TRBD2. CDR3 length: 15 amino acids. Germline V gene data show CDR1 as MNHNS and CDR2 as SASEGT. J lost 4 bases, V lost 6 bases, and 8 bases had no gene match. CDR3 in amino acids: CASSLQRGRTGELFF. The CDR3 nucleotides are TGTGCCAGCAGCCTCCAGCGGGGTCGCACCGGGGAGCTGTTTTTT.

This chain uses TRBV7-2 with TRBJ2-5; 7 bases agree with TRBD2. V was pared by 5 bases and J by 2 bases, with 5 bases of the junction left unmatched. The CDR3 sequence is 14 residues long. CDR1 SGHTA and CDR2 FQGNSA come from the germline V gene. The chain's CDR3 is CASSPQAGQETQYF. For the CDR3, the DNA is TGTGCCAGCAGCCCGCAAGCGGGGCAAGAGACCCAGTACTTC. Variable domain in full (rest from reference TRBV7-2 and TRBJ2-5): GAGVSQSPSNKVTEKGKDVELRCDPISGHTALYWYRQSLGQGLEFLIYFQGNSAPDKSGLPSDRFSAERTGGSVSTLTIQRTQQEDSAVYLCASSPQAGQETQYFGPGTRLLVL.

The CDR3 is CASSQVLRGTIHTGELFF. The CDR3 coding sequence is TGCGCCAGCAGCCAAGTTCTCCGCGGGACTATACACACCGGGGAGCTGTTTTTT. The chain joins TRBV4-1 to TRBJ2-2; 7 bases align to TRBD2. Per germline, CDR1 MGHRA and CDR2 YSYEKL. CDR3 length: 18 amino acids. J gave up 3 bases and V 1 base, and 11 bases lay outside the gene matches.

This clonotype was observed a handful of times. The DNA of the CDR3 is TGTGCCAGCAGCCTTAAAACTGGTACCAAGACCCAGTACTTC. It yields the protein CASSLKTGTKTQYF. The V call is TRBV5-6, the J call TRBJ2-5, with D unresolved. V shed 4 bases and J shed 6 bases, with 16 bases lying between them. This CDR3 spans 14 amino acids. The germline gives CDR1 SGHDT, CDR2 YYEEEE.

This clonotype was seen ten or more times. This chain connects TRBV7-2 to TRBJ1-1; D is ambiguous. The CDR3 covers 13 residues. The V and J ends lost 0 bases and 7 bases respectively, with 9 bases between them. Per germline, CDR1 SGHTA and CDR2 FQGNSA. The CDR3 nucleotides are TGTGCCAGCAGCTTAGCCTTGGAAAGTGAAGCTTTCTTT. This encodes CASSLALESEAFF.

This clonotype came up a few times. The V gene is TRBV5-1, the J gene TRBJ1-2; D might be TRBD1 (6 bases). Germline CDR1 is SGHRS and CDR2 is YFSETQ. Trimming stripped 4 bases from V and 2 bases from J, with 15 bases between. The CDR3 loop spans 15 amino acids. This CDR3 is CASSDQGGGNYGYTF. The CDR3 DNA reads as TGCGCCAGCAGCGACCAAGGGGGAGGGAACTATGGCTACACCTTC.

This clonotype came up many times. The chain has TRBV2 and TRBJ1-5, with D perhaps TRBD1 (5 bases). Germline loops: CDR1 SNHLY, CDR2 FYNNEI. V lost 0 bases, J lost 7 bases, and 16 bases lay in between. The CDR3 sequence is 16 residues long. Here the CDR3 DNA reads TGTGCCAGCAGTGAAGCGCGAGGAAGGGGTGGACAGCCCCAGCATTTT. It codes for CASSEARGRGGQPQHF.

This clonotype was recorded a few times. The V call is TRBV7-9, the J call TRBJ2-2; TRBD2 aligns across 11 bases. This CDR3 is 17 amino acids long. Germline CDR1 SEHNR, CDR2 FQNEAQ (reference sequence). The V and J ends lost 3 bases and 0 bases, in that order; junction bases with no gene match: 3. The CDR3 nucleotides read TGTGCCAGCAGCTTCTGGACTAGCGGGCCGAACACCGGGGAGCTGTTTTTT. This codes for CASSFWTSGPNTGELFF.

The V and J genes are TRBV11-2 and TRBJ2-3; 15 bases align to TRBD2. The germline CDR1 and CDR2 sequences are SGHAT and FQNNGV. After removal of 3 bases from V and 0 bases from J, the junction contained 13 bases not matched to a gene. This CDR3 region has 21 residues. This CDR3 reads CASSFRTGLAGGRRSTDTQYF. The CDR3 DNA reads TGTGCCAGCAGCTTCCGAACCGGACTAGCGGGGGGGAGAAGAAGCACAGATACGCAGTATTTT.

The chain recombines TRBV3-1 with TRBJ2-7; maybe TRBD1 (5 bases). V was shortened by 0 bases and J by 2 bases, with 11 bases between the two germline ends. This CDR3 spans 15 amino acids. Looked up from germline, CDR1 is LGHDT and CDR2 is YNNKEL (reference sequence). The CDR3 DNA is TGTGCCAGCAGCCAAGATTACAGGAATGCCTACGAGCAGTACTTC. Amino acid sequence: CASSQDYRNAYEQYF.

This clonotype was recorded a few times. V and J are TRBV20-1 and TRBJ1-6; D is undetermined. This CDR3 is built from 14 residues. The germline V and J ends were trimmed by 0 bases and 7 bases, with 10 bases remaining between them. From germline, CDR1 is DFQATT and CDR2 SNEGSKA (reference sequence). Here the CDR3 reads CSARDPSSNSPLHF. The DNA for the CDR3 is TGCAGTGCTAGAGACCCCAGTTCCAATTCACCCCTCCACTTT.

The rearrangement joins TRBV9 to TRBJ2-7, with D uncertain. Trimming pared 0 bases from V and 4 bases from J, leaving 8 bases between. The CDR3 consists of 13 residues. The V gene's germline CDR1 is SGDLS and CDR2 YYNGEE. CDR3 sequence: CASSVAMGYEQYF. The CDR3 nucleotides read TGTGCCAGCAGCGTAGCGATGGGGTACGAGCAGTACTTC.

By proportion, this clonotype is medium-sized. V gene TRBV5-1 combines with J gene TRBJ1-4, with no clear D. Trimming removed 0 bases at V and 3 bases at J, with 12 bases between. CDR1 SGHRS and CDR2 YFSETQ come from the germline V gene. The CDR3 is 16 residues long. DNA of the CDR3: TGCGCCAGCAGCTTGGCGCCCCCTGGGGCTAATGAAAAACTGTTTTTT. It codes for CASSLAPPGANEKLFF.

This clonotype was detected many times. V gene TRBV20-1 combines with J gene TRBJ2-1, with TRBD1 matching over 7 bases. The germline V gene encodes CDR1 DFQATT and CDR2 SNEGSKA (reference sequence). This CDR3 contains 14 residues. V was pared by 4 bases and J by 7 bases, with 10 bases of the junction left unmatched. CDR3: CSATPGQWTNEQFF. CDR3 nucleotides: TGCAGTGCTACTCCGGGACAGTGGACGAATGAGCAGTTCTTC.

This clonotype was recorded many times. V is TRBV5-1 and J is TRBJ1-3; tentative D call: TRBD1 (6 bases). This CDR3 has 14 residues. The germline V gene has CDR1 SGHRS and CDR2 YFSETQ. V was trimmed by 1 base and J by 4 bases, leaving 9 bases between them. The CDR3 sequence is CASSLRGLGNTIYF. The DNA for the CDR3 is TGCGCCAGCAGCTTGCGGGGGCTCGGAAACACCATATATTTT.

The chain is built from TRBV7-9 and TRBJ2-5, with TRBD2 matching over 10 bases. V gave up 8 bases and J gave up 8 bases; unmatched junction bases: 11. This CDR3 has 14 amino acids. Germline V gene lookup returns CDR1 SEHNR and CDR2 FQNEAQ (reference sequence). CDR3 DNA: TGTGCCAGCTCAATACTAGCGGGGAGGGAAACCCAGTACTTC. Its translation: CASSILAGRETQYF.

This clonotype was seen repeatedly, ten times or more. J is TRBJ2-5 and V is TRBV20-1; 9 positions agree with TRBD1. CDR1 is DFQATT and CDR2 is SNEGSKA in the germline V gene (reference sequence). V shed 3 bases, J shed 2 bases, and the junction held 10 bases outside the gene matches. The CDR3 is made up of 16 amino acids. CDR3 residues: CSARDRDRAPQETQYF. CDR3 bases: TGCAGTGCTAGGGACCGGGACAGGGCCCCACAAGAGACCCAGTACTTC.

This clonotype appeared a few times. The rearrangement uses TRBV19 and TRBJ2-2; TRBD2 matches 7 bases. Germline CDR1 and CDR2: LNHDA and SQIVND (reference sequence). There are 16 residues in the CDR3. Trimming at V came to 5 bases and at J to 3 bases, leaving 9 bases not matched to a gene. This CDR3 reads CASSVTAGADTGELFF. In nucleotides, the CDR3 is TGTGCCAGTAGTGTTACTGCGGGAGCCGACACCGGGGAGCTGTTTTTT.

The V call is TRBV18, the J call TRBJ2-1; perhaps TRBD1 as D (5 bases). The CDR3 has 12 amino acids. V dropped 3 bases and J dropped 14 bases, with 14 bases sitting between them. Germline V gene data show CDR1 as KGHSH and CDR2 as LQKENI. The chain's CDR3 is CASSPLQGSEFF. The CDR3 DNA reads as TGTGCCAGCTCACCCCTGCAGGGTTCGGAGTTCTTC.

This clonotype was recorded at least ten times. The chain recombines TRBV29-1 with TRBJ2-5, with 8 bases that match TRBD1. CDR1 and CDR2 (germline): SQVTM, ANQGSEA. The CDR3 loop spans 13 amino acids. The trim removed 8 bases at V and 5 bases at J, leaving 10 bases unmatched. The CDR3 sequence: CSLSTGVGETQYF. The CDR3 nucleotides read TGCAGCCTATCGACAGGGGTCGGGGAGACCCAGTACTTC.